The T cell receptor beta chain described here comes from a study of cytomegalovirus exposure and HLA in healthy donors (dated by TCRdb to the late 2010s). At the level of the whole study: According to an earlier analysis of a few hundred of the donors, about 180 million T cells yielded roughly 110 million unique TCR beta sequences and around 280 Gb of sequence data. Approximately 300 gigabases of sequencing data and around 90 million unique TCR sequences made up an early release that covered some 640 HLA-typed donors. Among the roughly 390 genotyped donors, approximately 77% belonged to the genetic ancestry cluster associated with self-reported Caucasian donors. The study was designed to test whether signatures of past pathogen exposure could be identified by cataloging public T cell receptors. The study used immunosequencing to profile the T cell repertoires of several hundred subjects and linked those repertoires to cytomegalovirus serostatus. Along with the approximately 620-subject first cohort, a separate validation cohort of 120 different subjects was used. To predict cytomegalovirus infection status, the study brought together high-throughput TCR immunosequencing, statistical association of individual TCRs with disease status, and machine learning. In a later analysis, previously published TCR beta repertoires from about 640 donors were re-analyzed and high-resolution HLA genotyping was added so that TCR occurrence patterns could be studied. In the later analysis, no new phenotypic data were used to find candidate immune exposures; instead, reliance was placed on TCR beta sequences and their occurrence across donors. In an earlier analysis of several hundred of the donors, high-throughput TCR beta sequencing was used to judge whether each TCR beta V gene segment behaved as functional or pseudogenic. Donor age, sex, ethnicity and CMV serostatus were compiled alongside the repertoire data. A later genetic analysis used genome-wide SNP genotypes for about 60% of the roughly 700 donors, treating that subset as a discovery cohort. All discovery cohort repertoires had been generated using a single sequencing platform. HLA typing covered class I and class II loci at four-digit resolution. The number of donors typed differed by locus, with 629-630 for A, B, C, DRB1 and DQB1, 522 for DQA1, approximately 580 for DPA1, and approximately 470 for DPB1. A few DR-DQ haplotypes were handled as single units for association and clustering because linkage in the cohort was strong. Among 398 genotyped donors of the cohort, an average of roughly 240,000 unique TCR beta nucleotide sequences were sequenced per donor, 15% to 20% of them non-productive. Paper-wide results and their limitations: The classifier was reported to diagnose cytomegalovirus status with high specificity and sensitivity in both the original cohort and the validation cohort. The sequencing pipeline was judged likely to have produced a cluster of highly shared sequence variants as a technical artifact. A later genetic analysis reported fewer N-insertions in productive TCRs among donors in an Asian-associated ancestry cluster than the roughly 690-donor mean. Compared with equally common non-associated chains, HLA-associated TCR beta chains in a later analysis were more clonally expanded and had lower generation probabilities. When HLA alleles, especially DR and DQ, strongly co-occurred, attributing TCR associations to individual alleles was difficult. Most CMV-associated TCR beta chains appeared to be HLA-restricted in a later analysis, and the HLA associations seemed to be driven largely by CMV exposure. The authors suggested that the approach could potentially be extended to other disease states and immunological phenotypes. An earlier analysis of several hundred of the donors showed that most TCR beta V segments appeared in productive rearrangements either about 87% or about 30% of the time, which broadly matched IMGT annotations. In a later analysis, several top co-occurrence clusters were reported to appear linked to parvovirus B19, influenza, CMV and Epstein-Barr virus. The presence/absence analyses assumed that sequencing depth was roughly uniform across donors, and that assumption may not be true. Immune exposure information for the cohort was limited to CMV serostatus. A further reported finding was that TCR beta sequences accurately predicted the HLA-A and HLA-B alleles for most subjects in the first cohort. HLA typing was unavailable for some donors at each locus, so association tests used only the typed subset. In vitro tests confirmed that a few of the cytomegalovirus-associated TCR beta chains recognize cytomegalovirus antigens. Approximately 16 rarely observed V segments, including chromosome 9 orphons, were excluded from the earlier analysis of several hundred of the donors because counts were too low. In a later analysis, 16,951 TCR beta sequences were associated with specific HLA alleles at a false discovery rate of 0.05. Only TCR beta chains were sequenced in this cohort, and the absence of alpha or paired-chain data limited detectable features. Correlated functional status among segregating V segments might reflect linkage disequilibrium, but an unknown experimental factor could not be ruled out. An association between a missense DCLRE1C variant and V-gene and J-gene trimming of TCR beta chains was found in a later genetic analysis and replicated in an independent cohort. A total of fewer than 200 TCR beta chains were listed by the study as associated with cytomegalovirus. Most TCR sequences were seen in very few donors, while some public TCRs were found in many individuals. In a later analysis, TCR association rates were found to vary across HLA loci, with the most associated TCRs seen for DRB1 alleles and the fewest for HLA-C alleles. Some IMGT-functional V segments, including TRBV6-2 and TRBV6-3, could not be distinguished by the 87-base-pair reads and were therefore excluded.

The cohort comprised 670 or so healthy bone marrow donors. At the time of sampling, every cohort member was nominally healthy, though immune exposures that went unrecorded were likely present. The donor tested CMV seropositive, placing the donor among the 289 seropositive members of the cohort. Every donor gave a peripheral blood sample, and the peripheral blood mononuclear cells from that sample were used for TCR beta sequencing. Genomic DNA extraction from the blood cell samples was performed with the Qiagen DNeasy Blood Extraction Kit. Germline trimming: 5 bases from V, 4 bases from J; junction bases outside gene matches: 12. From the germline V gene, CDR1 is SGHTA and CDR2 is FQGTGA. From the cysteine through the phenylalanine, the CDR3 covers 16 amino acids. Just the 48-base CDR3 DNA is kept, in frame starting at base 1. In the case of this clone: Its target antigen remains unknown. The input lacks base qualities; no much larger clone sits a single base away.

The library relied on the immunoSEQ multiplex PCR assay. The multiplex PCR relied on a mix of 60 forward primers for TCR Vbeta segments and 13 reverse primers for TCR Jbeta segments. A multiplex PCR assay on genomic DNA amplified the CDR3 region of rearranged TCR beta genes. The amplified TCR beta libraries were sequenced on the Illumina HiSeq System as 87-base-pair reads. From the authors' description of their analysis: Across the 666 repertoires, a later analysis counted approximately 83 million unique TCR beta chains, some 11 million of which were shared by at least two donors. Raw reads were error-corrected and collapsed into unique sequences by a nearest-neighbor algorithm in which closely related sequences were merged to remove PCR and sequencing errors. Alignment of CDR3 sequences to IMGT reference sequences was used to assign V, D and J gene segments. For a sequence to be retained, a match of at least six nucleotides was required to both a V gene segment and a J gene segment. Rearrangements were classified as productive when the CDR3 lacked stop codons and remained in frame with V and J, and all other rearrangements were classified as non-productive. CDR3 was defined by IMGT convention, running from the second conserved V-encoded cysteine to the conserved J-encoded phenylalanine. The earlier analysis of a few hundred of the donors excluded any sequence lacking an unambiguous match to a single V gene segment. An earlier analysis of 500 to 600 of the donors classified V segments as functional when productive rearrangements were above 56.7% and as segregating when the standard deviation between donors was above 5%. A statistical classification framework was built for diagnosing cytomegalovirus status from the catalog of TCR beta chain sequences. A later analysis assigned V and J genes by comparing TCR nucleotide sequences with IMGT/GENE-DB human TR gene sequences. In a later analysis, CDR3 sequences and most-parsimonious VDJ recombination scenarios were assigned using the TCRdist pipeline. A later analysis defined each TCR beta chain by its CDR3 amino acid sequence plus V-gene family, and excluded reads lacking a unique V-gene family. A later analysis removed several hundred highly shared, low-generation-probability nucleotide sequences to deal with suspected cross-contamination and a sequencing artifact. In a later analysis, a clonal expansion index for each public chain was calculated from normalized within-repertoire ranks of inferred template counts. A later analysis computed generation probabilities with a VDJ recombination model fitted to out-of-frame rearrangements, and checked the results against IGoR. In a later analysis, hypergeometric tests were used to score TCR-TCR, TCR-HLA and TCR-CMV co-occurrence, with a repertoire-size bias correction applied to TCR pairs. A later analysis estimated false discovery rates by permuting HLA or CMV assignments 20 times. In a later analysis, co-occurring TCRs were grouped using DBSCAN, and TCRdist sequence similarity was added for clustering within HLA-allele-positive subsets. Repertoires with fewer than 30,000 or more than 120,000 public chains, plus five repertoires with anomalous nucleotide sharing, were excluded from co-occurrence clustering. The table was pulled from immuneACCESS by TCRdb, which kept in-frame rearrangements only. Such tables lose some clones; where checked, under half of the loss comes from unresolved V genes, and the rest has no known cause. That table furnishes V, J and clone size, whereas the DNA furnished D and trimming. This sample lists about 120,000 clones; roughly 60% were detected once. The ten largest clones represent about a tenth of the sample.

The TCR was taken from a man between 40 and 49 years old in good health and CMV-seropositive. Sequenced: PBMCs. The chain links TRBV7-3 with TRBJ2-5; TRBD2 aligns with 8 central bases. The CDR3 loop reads CASSLNPGTSGETQYF. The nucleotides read TGTGCCAGCAGCCTCAACCCGGGGACTAGTGGAGAGACCCAGTACTTC.